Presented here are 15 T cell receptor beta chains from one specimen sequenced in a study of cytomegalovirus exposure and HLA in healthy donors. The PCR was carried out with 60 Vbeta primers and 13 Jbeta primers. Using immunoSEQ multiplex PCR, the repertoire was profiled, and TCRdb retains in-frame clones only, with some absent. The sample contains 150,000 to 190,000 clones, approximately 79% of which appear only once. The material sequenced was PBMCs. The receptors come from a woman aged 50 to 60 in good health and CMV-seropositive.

CDR3 coding DNA: TGTGCCAGCAGTGAAGGTGCGACAGGGGGCTATGGCTACACCTTC. Its protein product is CASSEGATGGYGYTF. J is TRBJ1-2 and V is TRBV2, with 9 bases identical to TRBD1. Germline lookup yields CDR1 SNHLY and CDR2 FYNNEI. CDR3 length equals 15 residues. With V trimmed by 1 base and J by 4 bases, 4 bases remained unmatched. Full variable domain (missing parts from reference TRBV2 and TRBJ1-2): EPEVTQTPSHQVTQMGQEVILRCVPISNHLYFYWYRQILGQKVEFLVSFYNNEISEKSEIFDDQFSVERPDGSNFTLKIRSTKLEDSAMYFCASSEGATGGYGYTFGSGTRLTVV.

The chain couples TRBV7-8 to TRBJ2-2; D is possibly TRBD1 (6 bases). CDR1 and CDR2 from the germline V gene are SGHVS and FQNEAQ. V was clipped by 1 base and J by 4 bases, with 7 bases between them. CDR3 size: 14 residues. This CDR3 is CASSLGRGTGELFF. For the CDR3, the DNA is TGTGCCAGCAGCTTAGGCAGGGGCACCGGGGAGCTGTTTTTT. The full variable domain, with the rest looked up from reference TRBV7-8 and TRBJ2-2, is GAGVSQSPRYKVAKRGQDVALRCDPISGHVSLFWYQQALGQGPEFLTYFQNEAQLDKSGLPSDRFFAERPEGSVSTLKIQRTQQEDSAVYLCASSLGRGTGELFFGEGSRLTVL.

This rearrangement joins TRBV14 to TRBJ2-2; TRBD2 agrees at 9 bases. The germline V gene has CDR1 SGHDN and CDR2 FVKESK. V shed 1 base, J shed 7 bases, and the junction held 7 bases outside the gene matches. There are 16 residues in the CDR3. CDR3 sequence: CASSQAAGGQIGELFF. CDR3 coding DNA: TGTGCCAGCAGCCAAGCAGCGGGGGGCCAGATCGGGGAGCTGTTTTTT. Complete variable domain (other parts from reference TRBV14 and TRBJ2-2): EAGVTQFPSHSVIEKGQTVTLRCDPISGHDNLYWYRRVMGKEIKFLLHFVKESKQDESGMPNNRFLAERTGGTYSTLKVQPAELEDSGVYFCASSQAAGGQIGELFFGEGSRLTVL.

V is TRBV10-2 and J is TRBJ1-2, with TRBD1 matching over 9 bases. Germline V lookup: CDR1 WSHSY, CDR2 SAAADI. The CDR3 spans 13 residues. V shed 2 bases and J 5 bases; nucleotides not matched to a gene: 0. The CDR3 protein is CASSEGQGYGYTF. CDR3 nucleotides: TGCGCCAGCAGTGAGGGACAGGGGTATGGCTACACCTTC.

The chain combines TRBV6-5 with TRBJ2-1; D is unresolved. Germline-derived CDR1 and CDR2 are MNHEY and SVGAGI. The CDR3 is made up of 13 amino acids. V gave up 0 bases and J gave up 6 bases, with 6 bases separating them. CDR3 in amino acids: CASSYSYSNEQFF. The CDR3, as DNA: TGTGCCAGCAGTTACTCTTATTCCAATGAGCAGTTCTTC.

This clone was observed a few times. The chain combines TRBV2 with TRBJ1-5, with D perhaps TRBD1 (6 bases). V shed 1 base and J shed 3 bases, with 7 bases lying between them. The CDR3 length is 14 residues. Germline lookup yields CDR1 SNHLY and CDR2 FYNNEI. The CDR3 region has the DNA TGTGCCAGCAGTGAAGGACAGGCCAATCAGCCCCAGCATTTT. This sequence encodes CASSEGQANQPQHF.

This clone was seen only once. The CDR3 loop is CASGKPGRTGELFF. The CDR3 DNA sequence: TGTGCCAGCGGTAAACCGGGGAGGACCGGGGAGCTGTTTTTT. The chain has TRBV7-9 and TRBJ2-2; possible D gene TRBD2, 6 bases. The CDR3 length is 14 residues. Germline CDR1 and CDR2: SEHNR and FQNEAQ (reference sequence). Trimming cost V 8 bases and J 5 bases, with 15 bases left between them. The full variable domain, rest sourced from reference TRBV7-9 and TRBJ2-2, is DTGVSQNPRHKITKRGQNVTFRCDPISEHNRLYWYRQTLGQGPEFLTYFQNEAQLEKSRLLSDRFSAERPKGSFSTLEIQRTEQGDSAMYLCASGKPGRTGELFFGEGSRLTVL.

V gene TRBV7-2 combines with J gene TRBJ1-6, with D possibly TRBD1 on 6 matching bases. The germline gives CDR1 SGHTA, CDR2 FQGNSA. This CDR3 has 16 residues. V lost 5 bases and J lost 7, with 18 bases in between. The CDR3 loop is CASSTTRGTANSPLHF. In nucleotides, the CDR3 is TGTGCCAGCAGCACCACGAGGGGGACGGCGAATTCACCCCTCCACTTT.

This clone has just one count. The CDR3 DNA is TGTGCCAGCAAAGGGACAGAGGGCAATCAGCCCCAGCATTTT. Amino acid sequence: CASKGTEGNQPQHF. The rearrangement links TRBV2 to TRBJ1-5; 7 bases are a match to TRBD1. This CDR3 spans 14 amino acids. The junction had 5 bases not matched to a gene; V was cut back by 7 bases and J by 2 bases. Germline loops: CDR1 SNHLY, CDR2 FYNNEI.

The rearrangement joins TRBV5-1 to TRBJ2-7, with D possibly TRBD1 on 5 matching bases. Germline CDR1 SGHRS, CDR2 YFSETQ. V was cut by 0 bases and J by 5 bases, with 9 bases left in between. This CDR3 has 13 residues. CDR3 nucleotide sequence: TGCGCCAGCAGCTTGGGACAGAGAAACGAGCAGTACTTC. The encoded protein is CASSLGQRNEQYF.

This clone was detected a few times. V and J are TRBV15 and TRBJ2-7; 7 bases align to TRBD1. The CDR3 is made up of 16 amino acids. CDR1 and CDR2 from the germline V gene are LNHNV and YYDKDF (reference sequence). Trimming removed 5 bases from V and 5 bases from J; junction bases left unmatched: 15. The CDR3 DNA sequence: TGTGCCACCAGCCGAGGCCCCGCAGGGGGTCAGAACGAGCAGTACTTC. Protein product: CATSRGPAGGQNEQYF.

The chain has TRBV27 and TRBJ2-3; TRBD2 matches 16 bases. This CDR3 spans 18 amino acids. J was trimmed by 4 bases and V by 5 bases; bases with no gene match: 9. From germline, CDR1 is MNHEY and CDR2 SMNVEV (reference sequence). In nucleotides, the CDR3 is TGTGCCAGCAGTCCCGGGACTAGCGGGGGGGTTGAGGCAGATACGCAGTATTTT. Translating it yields CASSPGTSGGVEADTQYF.

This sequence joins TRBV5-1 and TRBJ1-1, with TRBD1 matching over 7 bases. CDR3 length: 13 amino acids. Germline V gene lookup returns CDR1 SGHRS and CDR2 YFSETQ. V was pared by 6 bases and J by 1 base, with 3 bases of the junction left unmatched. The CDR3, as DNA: TGCGCCAGCACCCGACAGGGGAACACTGAAGCTTTCTTT. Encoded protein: CASTRQGNTEAFF. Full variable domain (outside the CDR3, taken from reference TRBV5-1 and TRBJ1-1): KAGVTQTPRYLIKTRGQQVTLSCSPISGHRSVSWYQQTPGQGLQFLFEYFSETQRNKGNFPGRFSGRQFSNSRSEMNVSTLELGDSALYLCASTRQGNTEAFFGQGTRLTVV.

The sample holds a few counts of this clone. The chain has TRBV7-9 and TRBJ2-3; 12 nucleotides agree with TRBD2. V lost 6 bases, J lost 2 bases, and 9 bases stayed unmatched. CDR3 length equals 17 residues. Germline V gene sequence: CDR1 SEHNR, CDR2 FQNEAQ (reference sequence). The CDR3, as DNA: TGTGCCAGCAGTCCCACTAGCGGGGGGATTTACACAGATACGCAGTATTTT. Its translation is CASSPTSGGIYTDTQYF.

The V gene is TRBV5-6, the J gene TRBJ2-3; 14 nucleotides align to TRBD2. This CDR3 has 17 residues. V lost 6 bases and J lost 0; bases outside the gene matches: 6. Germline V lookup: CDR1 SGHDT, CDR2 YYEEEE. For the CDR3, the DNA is TGTGCCAGCACCCGACTAGCGGGGGGGATTAGCACAGATACGCAGTATTTT. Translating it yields CASTRLAGGISTDTQYF.